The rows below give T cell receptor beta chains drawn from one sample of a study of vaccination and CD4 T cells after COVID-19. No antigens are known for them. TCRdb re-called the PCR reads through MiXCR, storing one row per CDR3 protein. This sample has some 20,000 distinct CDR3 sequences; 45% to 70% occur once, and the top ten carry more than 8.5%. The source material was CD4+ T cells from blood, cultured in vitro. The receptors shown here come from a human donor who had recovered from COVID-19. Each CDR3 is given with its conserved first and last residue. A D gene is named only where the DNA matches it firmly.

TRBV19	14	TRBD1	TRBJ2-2	CASRRDRGTGELFF
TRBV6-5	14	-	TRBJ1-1	CASSYGEAGTEAFF
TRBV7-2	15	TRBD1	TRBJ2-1	CASSAARTGGNEQFF
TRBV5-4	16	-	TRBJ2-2	CASSLAGGQKGGELFF
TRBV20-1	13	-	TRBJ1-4	CSATDRGGGKLFF
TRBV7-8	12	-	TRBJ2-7	CASSLVSHEQYF
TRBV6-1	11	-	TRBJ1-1	CASSNRWTAFF
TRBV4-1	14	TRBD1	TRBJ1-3	CASSPRTGGNTIYF
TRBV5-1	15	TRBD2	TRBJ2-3	CASSLGAGEVDTQYF
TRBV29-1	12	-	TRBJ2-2	CSVDGATGELFF
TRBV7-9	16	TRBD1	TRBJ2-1	CASSLGDRGPLNEQFF
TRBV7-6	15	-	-	CASSLGGNSNQPQYF
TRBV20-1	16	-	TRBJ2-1	CSARDFRAGLPNEQFF
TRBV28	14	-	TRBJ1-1	CASPPAGRNTEAFF
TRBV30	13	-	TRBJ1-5	CAFSQRGNQPQHF
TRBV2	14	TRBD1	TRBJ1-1	CASRGQGAGTEAFF
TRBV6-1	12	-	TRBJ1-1	CATHVSGTEAFF
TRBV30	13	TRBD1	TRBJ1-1	CAWNTGGFAEAFF
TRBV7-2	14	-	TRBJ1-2	CASSPSGNGYGYTF
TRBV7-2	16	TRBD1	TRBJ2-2	CASSAGQGAVFGELFF
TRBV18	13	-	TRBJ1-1	CASSSDRNTEAFF
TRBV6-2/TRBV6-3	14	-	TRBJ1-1	CASSYSGVNTEAFF
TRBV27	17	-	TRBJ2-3	CASSLLEGALSTDTQYF
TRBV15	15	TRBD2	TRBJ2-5	CATRSGTSGGETQYF
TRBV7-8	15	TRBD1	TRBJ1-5	CASSLDRDGNQPQHF
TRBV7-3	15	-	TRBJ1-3	CASSLSGSPGNTIYF
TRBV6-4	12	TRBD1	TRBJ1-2	CATSDRHSGYTF
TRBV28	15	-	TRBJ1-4	CASSLLGPRGEKLFF
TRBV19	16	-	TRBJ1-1	CASSSRGVGLNTEAFF
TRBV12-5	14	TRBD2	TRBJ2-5	CASGLGSGGETQYF
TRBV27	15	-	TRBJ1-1	CASSPLEIPNTEAFF
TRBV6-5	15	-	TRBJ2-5	CASSSPQGGSETQYF
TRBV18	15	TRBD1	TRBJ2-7	CASSPGQGRGYEQYF
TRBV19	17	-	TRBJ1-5	CASSIDKAGYSNQPQHF
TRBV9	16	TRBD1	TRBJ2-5	CASSRRGQGRAETQYF
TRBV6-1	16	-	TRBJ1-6	CASSLGRRSYNSPLHF
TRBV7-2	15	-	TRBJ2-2	CASSLSRGAPRELFF
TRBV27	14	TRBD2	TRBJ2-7	CASNFGGGAYEQYF
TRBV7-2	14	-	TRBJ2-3	CASSPKAESDTQYF
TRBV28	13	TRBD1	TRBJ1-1	CASRRQGAGEAFF
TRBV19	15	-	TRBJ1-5	CASSPPGRGNQPQHF
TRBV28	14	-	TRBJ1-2	CASSFEQPRGGYTF
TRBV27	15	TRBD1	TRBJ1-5	CASRTGSSSGQPQHF
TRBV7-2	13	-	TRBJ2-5	CASSNSPGRTQYF
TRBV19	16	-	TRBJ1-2	CASSTTERDGYYGYTF
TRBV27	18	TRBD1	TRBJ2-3	CASSLRGRQGRSTDTQYF
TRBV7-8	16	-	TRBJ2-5	CASARRAAATQETQYF
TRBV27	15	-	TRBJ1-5	CASSLLGNGNQPQHF
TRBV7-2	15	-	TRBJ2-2	CASDLQIRNTGELFF
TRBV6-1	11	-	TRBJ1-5	CASGSELAQHF